The TCR beta chain described here comes from a study of T cell clonotyping in hematopoietic cell transplantation. In regard to this clone: Antigen specificity is unknown.

Study outcomes and limitations: Higher Inverse Simpson Index values in graft donor and pretransplant recipient predicted broader posttransplant TCR diversity.

The repertoire was sequenced with immunoSEQ multiplex PCR; TCRdb's copy has only in-frame clones and lacks some. Among under 10,000 clones listed, 75% to 85% were seen once. The germline CDR1 and CDR2 sequences are LNHDA and SQIVND (reference sequence). The CDR3 is 17 amino acids. The trim removed 0 bases at V and 5 bases at J, leaving 5 bases unmatched. Sequencing was performed on peripheral blood mononuclear cells, taken 180 days after allogeneic stem cell transplant. The chain couples TRBV19 to TRBJ2-2, with 11 bases fitting TRBD2. The TCR sequence derives from a female patient in her fifties or sixties who had an allogeneic stem cell transplant from an unrelated donor, so the T cells may come from the graft donor. Some clones in this sample may be carry-over from other donors' samples. CDR3 coding DNA: TGTGCCAGTAGTATAGACCTAGCGGGAGGAGGGACCGGGGAGCTGTTTTTT. It codes for CASSIDLAGGGTGELFF.